These 3 T cell receptor beta chains were all obtained from the same sample, sequenced in a study of immune heterogeneity within non-small cell lung tumors. Template material comprised bulk tumor genomic DNA at about 660 ng per sample. Every primary tumor yielded several biopsies, spaced far apart, that were taken during surgery. The cohort was untreated, with newly diagnosed non-small cell lung cancer undergoing curative surgery. TCR beta CDR3 was amplified by multiplex PCR using 32 V and 13 J primers. MiXCR, run by TCRdb on the multiplex PCR reads, gives a single entry per CDR3 protein. This repertoire shows 2,500 to 3,500 distinct CDR3 sequences, about 25% found once; its top ten account for about a sixth. What was sequenced was lung tumor tissue. The receptors come from a female donor with non-small cell lung cancer.

This clonotype is medium-sized (0.01 to 0.1%) in the sample. The chain has TRBV28 and TRBJ1-2; D is uncertain. The CDR3 has 12 residues. Trimming removed 8 bases at V and 4 bases at J, with 11 bases between. The germline CDR1 and CDR2 sequences are MDHEN and SYDVKM. CDR3 nucleotides: TGTGCCAGCCAGGCGGCCCTCTATGGCTACACCTTC. It yields the protein CASQAALYGYTF.

This clonotype occurred a few times. V gene TRBV4-1 combines with J gene TRBJ1-1; D remains ambiguous. There are 19 residues in the CDR3. V gave up 0 bases and J gave up 0 bases, with 20 bases separating them. Germline V CDR1 and CDR2: MGHRA, YSYEKL. In DNA, the CDR3 is TGCGCCAGCAGCCAAGATTTTCGTCCGGGCGGTAGGATGAACACTGAAGCTTTCTTT. It encodes CASSQDFRPGGRMNTEAFF.

Judged by abundance, this clonotype is medium-sized. The chain employs TRBV27 and TRBJ2-1; D possibly corresponds to TRBD1 (6 bases). The CDR3 contains 13 residues. Germline values: CDR1 MNHEY, CDR2 SMNVEV (reference sequence). V lost 6 bases and J 6 bases, leaving 12 bases between the germline ends. The CDR3 reads CASRPDSFNEQFF. The CDR3 DNA reads as TGTGCCAGCAGGCCGGACAGTTTCAATGAGCAGTTCTTC.